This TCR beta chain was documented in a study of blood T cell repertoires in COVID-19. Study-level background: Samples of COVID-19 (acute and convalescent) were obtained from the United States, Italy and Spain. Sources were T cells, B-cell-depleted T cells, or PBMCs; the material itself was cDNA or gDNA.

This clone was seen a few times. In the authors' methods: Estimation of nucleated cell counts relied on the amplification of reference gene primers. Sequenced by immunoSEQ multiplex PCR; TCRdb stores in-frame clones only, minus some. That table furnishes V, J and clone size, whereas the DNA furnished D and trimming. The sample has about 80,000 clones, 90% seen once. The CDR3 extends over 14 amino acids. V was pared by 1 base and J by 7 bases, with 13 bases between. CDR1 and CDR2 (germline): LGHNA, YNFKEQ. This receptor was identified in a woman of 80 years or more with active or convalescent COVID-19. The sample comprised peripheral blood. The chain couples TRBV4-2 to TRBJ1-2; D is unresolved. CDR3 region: CASSQGLDSRGYTF. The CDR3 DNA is TGTGCCAGCAGCCAAGGGCTAGATAGTCGTGGCTACACCTTC.